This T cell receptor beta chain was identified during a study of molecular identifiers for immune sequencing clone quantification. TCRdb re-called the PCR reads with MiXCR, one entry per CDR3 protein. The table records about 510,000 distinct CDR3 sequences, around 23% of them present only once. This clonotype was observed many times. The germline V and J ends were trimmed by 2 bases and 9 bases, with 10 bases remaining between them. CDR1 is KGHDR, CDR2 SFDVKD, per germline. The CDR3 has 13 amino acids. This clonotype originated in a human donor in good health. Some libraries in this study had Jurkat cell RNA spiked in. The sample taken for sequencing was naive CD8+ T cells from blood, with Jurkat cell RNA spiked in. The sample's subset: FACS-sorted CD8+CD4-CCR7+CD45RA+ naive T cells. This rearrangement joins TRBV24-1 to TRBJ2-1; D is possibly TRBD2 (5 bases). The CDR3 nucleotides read TGTGCCACCAGTGATTATGGCGGAGGTGAGCAGTTCTTC. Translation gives CATSDYGGGEQFF.